These 20 T cell receptor beta chains came from one sample sequenced in a study of beta chain features in type 1 diabetes. General study results and limits: All four CD4+ subsets of Type 1 diabetes patients contained TCRB CDR3s that were moderately but significantly shorter.

Their cognate antigens are unknown. Expressed TCRB transcripts were sequenced because the entire RNA isolate underwent reverse transcription. Some clones are missing from TCRdb's copy, which holds only in-frame ones; the method was immunoSEQ multiplex PCR. The sample shows 160,000 or so clones, around 9% of them seen only once. Sample: central memory CD4+ T cells from blood. The receptors originated from a woman aged 30 to 39 with type 1 diabetes.

This clone occurred a few times. The chain couples TRBV18 to TRBJ1-1; 8 bases fit TRBD1. This CDR3 is 14 amino acids long. CDR1 KGHSH and CDR2 LQKENI come from the germline V gene. V was clipped by 3 bases and J by 8 bases; unmatched bases: 8. The CDR3 spells CASSPRTDRVEAFF. CDR3 coding DNA: TGTGCCAGCTCACCTCGGACGGACAGGGTCGAAGCTTTCTTT.

This clone turned up a few times. The CDR3: CASSLSALSHEQFF. Written as DNA, the CDR3 is TGTGCCAGCAGCTTGAGCGCCTTAAGCCATGAGCAGTTCTTC. This chain joins TRBV5-4 and TRBJ2-1; no clear D. The CDR3 is 14 amino acids. The germline V and J ends were trimmed by 1 base and 8 bases, with 13 bases remaining between them. Per germline, CDR1 SGHNT and CDR2 YYREEE (reference sequence).

This sequence joins TRBV29-1 and TRBJ1-2, with TRBD1 matching 8 bases. This CDR3 region has 14 residues. The germline gives CDR1 SQVTM, CDR2 ANQGSEA. V shed 0 bases and J 7 bases; nucleotides not matched to a gene: 7. The CDR3 loop is CSVEEWAGGGGYTF. CDR3 nucleotides: TGCAGCGTTGAAGAGTGGGCAGGGGGCGGTGGCTACACCTTC.

The chain carries TRBV5-4 and TRBJ1-2; a weak D match, TRBD1 (5 bases). The CDR3 loop spans 14 amino acids. V was shortened by 4 bases and J by 2 bases, with 12 bases between the two germline ends. Germline CDR1 SGHNT, CDR2 YYREEE (reference sequence). The CDR3 DNA reads TGTGCCAGCAGCCATCTGACAGAAAACTATGGCTACACCTTC. The encoded protein is CASSHLTENYGYTF.

This clone turned up a few times. This chain joins TRBV7-9 and TRBJ2-2; 8 positions match TRBD1. This CDR3 has 17 residues. V trimming: 2 bases; J trimming: 7 bases; junction bases outside the gene matches: 12. CDR1 SEHNR and CDR2 FQNEAQ come from the germline V gene (reference sequence). CDR3 nucleotide sequence: TGTGCCAGCAGCTTAAGCGGACAGGGTGTTTCCAGCGGGGAGCTGTTTTTT. This translates into CASSLSGQGVSSGELFF. Combining the CDR3 with reference TRBV7-9 and TRBJ2-2 gives the whole variable domain DTGVSQNPRHKITKRGQNVTFRCDPISEHNRLYWYRQTLGQGPEFLTYFQNEAQLEKSRLLSDRFSAERPKGSFSTLEIQRTEQGDSAMYLCASSLSGQGVSSGELFFGEGSRLTVL.

The chain carries TRBV11-3 and TRBJ2-3, with a weak D call TRBD1 (6 bases). Trimming cost V 3 bases and J 0 bases, with 13 bases left between them. Germline V gene sequence: CDR1 SGHNT, CDR2 YENEEA. CDR3 length: 16 residues. DNA of the CDR3: TGTGCCAGCAGCTTTCGGTACGGGACAAGCACAGATACGCAGTATTTT. Translated, it gives CASSFRYGTSTDTQYF.

The chain combines TRBV5-1 with TRBJ2-1; 9 nucleotides line up with TRBD1. This CDR3 is built from 13 residues. With V trimmed by 4 bases and J by 7 bases, 3 bases remained unmatched. The germline V gene has CDR1 SGHRS and CDR2 YFSETQ. The DNA for the CDR3 is TGCGCCAGCAGCCCGACAGGGGGAAATGAGCAGTTCTTC. Protein product: CASSPTGGNEQFF.

The chain is built from TRBV19 and TRBJ2-1, with TRBD2 identical over 7 bases. V lost 5 bases to trimming and J lost 1 base; unmatched junction nucleotides: 5. Germline CDR1 is LNHDA and CDR2 is SQIVND (reference sequence). The length of the CDR3 is 15 residues. CDR3 protein: CASSPRTRSYNEQFF. CDR3 nucleotide sequence: TGTGCCAGTAGTCCCCGGACTAGATCCTACAATGAGCAGTTCTTC.

This clone has a handful of counts. This chain uses TRBV30 with TRBJ1-4; TRBD1 aligns across 7 bases. J lost 7 bases, V lost 3 bases, and 8 bases had no gene match. Germline V gene lookup returns CDR1 GTSNPN and CDR2 SVGIG (reference sequence). The CDR3 has 14 amino acids. CDR3 protein: CAWRTGRKGEKLFF. In DNA, the CDR3 is TGTGCCTGGAGGACAGGGCGGAAGGGTGAAAAACTGTTTTTT.

The rearrangement uses TRBV4-1 and TRBJ1-2, with a weak D call TRBD1 (5 bases). CDR3 size: 12 residues. The germline gives CDR1 MGHRA, CDR2 YSYEKL. The ends were cut back, 4 bases at V and 4 bases at J, with 7 bases in the middle. In nucleotides, the CDR3 is TGCGCCAGCAGCCCTACAGGCTATGGCTACACCTTC. Translating gives CASSPTGYGYTF.

This rearrangement joins TRBV7-3 to TRBJ1-1, with D tentatively TRBD1 (5 bases). V lost 0 bases and J lost 3, with 8 bases in between. There are 14 residues in the CDR3. The V gene's germline CDR1 is SGHTA and CDR2 FQGTGA. The CDR3 nucleotides read TGTGCCAGCAGCTTAACGCCGGGGGACACTGAAGCTTTCTTT. Amino acids: CASSLTPGDTEAFF.

The sample holds a few counts of this clone. This rearrangement joins TRBV28 to TRBJ2-6, with TRBD1 matching 7 bases. Per the germline V gene, CDR1 is MDHEN and CDR2 is SYDVKM. The length of the CDR3 is 16 residues. The V gene end was trimmed by 2 bases and the J gene end by 4 bases; junction bases not matched to a gene: 5. The CDR3 spells CASSLEGAGGANVLTF. CDR3 sequence (DNA): TGTGCCAGCAGTTTAGAGGGGGCTGGAGGGGCCAACGTCCTGACTTTC.

This clone was observed a few times. The junction does not match germline at one end; this may be a read error. V is TRBV18 and J is TRBJ1-5; a possible D gene is TRBD1 (6 bases). The CDR3 loop spans 15 amino acids. Germline assignment: CDR1 KGHSH and CDR2 LQKENI. The CDR3 loop reads CASTPRQAPDQPQHF. The CDR3 coding sequence is TGTGCCAGCACACCGCGACAGGCGCCAGATCAGCCCCAGCATTTT.

The chain recombines TRBV30 with TRBJ1-1, with 7 bases matching TRBD1. This CDR3 region has 14 residues. In germline, CDR1 is GTSNPN, CDR2 SVGIG (reference sequence). Trimming cost V 4 bases and J 7 bases; bases outside gene matches: 12. CDR3 sequence: CAWTRAGGVGEAFF. The CDR3, as DNA: TGTGCCTGGACTCGGGCAGGGGGAGTTGGTGAAGCTTTCTTT.

This clone was picked up a small number of times. The J gene is TRBJ2-7, the V gene TRBV4-1; perhaps TRBD1 as D (7 bases). The CDR3 contains 15 residues. Per germline, CDR1 MGHRA and CDR2 YSYEKL. V lost 1 base and J 4 bases, leaving 14 bases between the germline ends. The CDR3 coding sequence is TGCGCCAGCAGCCAAGCGGGTCCAGGGGGGTACGAGCAGTACTTC. It encodes CASSQAGPGGYEQYF.

There are a few counts of this clone. The V and J genes are TRBV29-1 and TRBJ2-3; 9 bases agree with TRBD1. The length of the CDR3 is 16 residues. V shed 0 bases and J 3 bases; nucleotides not matched to a gene: 7. Germline CDR1 SQVTM, CDR2 ANQGSEA. This CDR3 reads CSVEEAQGARTDTQYF. The CDR3, as DNA: TGCAGCGTTGAAGAGGCACAGGGGGCTAGGACAGATACGCAGTATTTT.

This clone was detected a few times. The genes are TRBV28 and TRBJ2-7; 9 nucleotides align to TRBD2. Germline values: CDR1 MDHEN, CDR2 SYDVKM. There are 15 residues in the CDR3. With 4 bases clipped from V and 2 bases from J, the junction kept 6 bases outside the gene matches. The CDR3 DNA reads TGTGCCAGCAGTTCCGGGACTAGCTTTACCTACGAGCAGTACTTC. It translates to CASSSGTSFTYEQYF.

The chain is built from TRBV27 and TRBJ1-2; possibly TRBD1 for D (6 bases). V lost 3 bases and J lost 2, with 16 bases in between. CDR1 and CDR2 (germline): MNHEY, SMNVEV (reference sequence). The CDR3 is made up of 16 amino acids. The DNA of the CDR3 is TGTGCCAGCAGTTTCAGCGGGGGGCGGAGGAACTATGGCTACACCTTC. It encodes CASSFSGGRRNYGYTF.

This clone was seen only a few times. The V gene is TRBV28, the J gene TRBJ1-5, with D perhaps TRBD1 (5 bases). V shed 6 bases and J shed 6 bases, with 21 bases lying between them. This CDR3 contains 16 residues. Per the germline V gene, CDR1 is MDHEN and CDR2 is SYDVKM. The CDR3 DNA is TGTGCCAGCAGCCTGAACAGAGGAGGGGCTCTTCAGCCCCAGCATTTT. It translates to CASSLNRGGALQPQHF.

The chain joins TRBV30 to TRBJ1-1; 9 bases are a match to TRBD1. The CDR3 loop spans 13 amino acids. V gave up 2 bases and J gave up 11 bases; unmatched junction bases: 9. CDR1 is GTSNPN and CDR2 is SVGIG in the germline V gene (reference sequence). The CDR3 loop is CAWSYNRDRDAFF. CDR3 coding DNA: TGTGCCTGGAGTTATAATCGGGACAGGGACGCTTTCTTT.